The 29 T cell receptor beta chains below all came from one sample that was sequenced in a study of blood T cell repertoires in COVID-19. TCRdb keeps only in-frame clones here, not all; method: immunoSEQ multiplex PCR. The sample records 200,000 or so clones, less than 90% being singletons. Material: peripheral blood. These receptors all come from a man aged 70 or older with active or convalescent COVID-19.

This clone has just one count. This sequence joins TRBV28 and TRBJ1-2; 8 nucleotides align to TRBD1. Germline V gene sequence: CDR1 MDHEN, CDR2 SYDVKM. Trimming cost V 6 bases and J 5 bases; bases outside gene matches: 8. The CDR3 contains 14 residues. CDR3 amino acids: CASSRSTGVYGYTF. In DNA, the CDR3 is TGTGCCAGCAGCAGATCGACAGGGGTTTATGGCTACACCTTC.

The V gene is TRBV19, the J gene TRBJ1-4; no firm D call. V lost 4 bases and J lost 4, with 13 bases in between. This CDR3 region has 15 residues. Germline CDR1 is LNHDA and CDR2 is SQIVND (reference sequence). Here the CDR3 reads CASSKRQLFNEKLFF. CDR3 DNA sequence: TGTGCCAGTAGTAAGCGGCAGCTATTTAATGAAAAACTGTTTTTT.

The genes are TRBV5-1 and TRBJ1-2; 7 bases match TRBD1. The CDR3 is 15 residues long. J gave up 6 bases and V 4 bases, and 12 bases lay outside the gene matches. The germline V gene encodes CDR1 SGHRS and CDR2 YFSETQ. The CDR3 nucleotides read TGCGCCAGCAGCCGGTTACAGGACAGGTTAAATGGCTACACCTTC. Translating it yields CASSRLQDRLNGYTF.

The chain has TRBV7-8 and TRBJ1-1; no clear D. The germline gives CDR1 SGHVS, CDR2 FQNEAQ. This CDR3 region has 15 residues. With 5 bases removed from V and 8 bases from J, the gap between germline ends came to 21 bases. CDR3 amino acids: CASSQRLESGREAFF. CDR3 nucleotides: TGTGCCAGCAGCCAGAGGTTGGAGTCCGGCCGGGAAGCTTTCTTT.

The gene calls are TRBV7-9 and TRBJ1-2, with 7 bases that match TRBD1. Germline CDR1 is SEHNR and CDR2 is FQNEAQ (reference sequence). V lost 1 base and J lost 8; bases outside the gene matches: 4. The CDR3 sequence is 13 residues long. CDR3: CASSLEGAMGYTF. CDR3 DNA sequence: TGTGCCAGCAGCTTAGAGGGGGCGATGGGCTACACCTTC.

This chain links TRBV2 with TRBJ2-7, with 13 bases aligning to TRBD2. The germline CDR1 and CDR2 sequences are SNHLY and FYNNEI. V trimming: 6 bases; J trimming: 1 base; junction bases outside the gene matches: 15. The CDR3 spans 19 residues. Here the CDR3 reads CASSFTGTSGILRSYEQYF. The CDR3 DNA reads TGTGCCAGCAGCTTTACCGGGACTAGCGGGATCCTGCGGTCCTACGAGCAGTACTTC.

The chain links TRBV4-3 to TRBJ2-7, with 7 bases identical to TRBD1. There are 13 residues in the CDR3. The germline gives CDR1 LGHNA, CDR2 YSLEER. V dropped 4 bases and J dropped 9; count of bases not matched to a gene: 9. The CDR3 DNA reads as TGCGCCAGCAGCCCCGGGACAGATGGCGGGCAGTACTTC. Its translation is CASSPGTDGGQYF.

The chain carries TRBV7-9 and TRBJ2-2; no clear D. Trimming shortened V by 5 bases and J by 7 bases, and 14 bases separated the two germline ends. The CDR3 totals 14 residues. Germline CDR1 reads SEHNR; CDR2 reads FQNEAQ (reference sequence). The CDR3 DNA is TGTGCCAGCAGCCATGGAGTAAACGGCGGGGAGCTGTTTTTT. It codes for CASSHGVNGGELFF.

V and J are TRBV7-2 and TRBJ2-7; 8 bases agree with TRBD1. V dropped 1 base and J dropped 7; count of bases not matched to a gene: 9. This CDR3 region has 15 residues. CDR1 and CDR2 (germline): SGHTA, FQGNSA. For the CDR3, the DNA is TGTGCCAGCAGCTTAGAGCCAGGGGGCGCGGGAGAGCAGTACTTC. Its protein is CASSLEPGGAGEQYF. Using reference TRBV7-2 and TRBJ2-7 for the parts outside the CDR3, the full variable domain is GAGVSQSPSNKVTEKGKDVELRCDPISGHTALYWYRQSLGQGLEFLIYFQGNSAPDKSGLPSDRFSAERTGGSVSTLTIQRTQQEDSAVYLCASSLEPGGAGEQYFGPGTRLTVT.

J is TRBJ1-1 and V is TRBV5-5, with 8 bases aligning to TRBD1. V gave up 4 bases and J gave up 4 bases; unmatched junction bases: 9. Germline loops: CDR1 SGHKS, CDR2 YYEKEE (reference sequence). The CDR3 sequence is 15 residues long. The CDR3 here is CASSAATGESTEAFF. CDR3 sequence (DNA): TGTGCCAGCAGCGCCGCGACAGGGGAATCCACTGAAGCTTTCTTT.

The genes are TRBV6-6 and TRBJ2-3; D is perhaps TRBD1 (6 bases). Germline assignment: CDR1 MNHNY and CDR2 SVGAGI (reference sequence). The CDR3 spans 12 residues. The ends were cut back, 6 bases at V and 3 bases at J, with 7 bases in the middle. CDR3 nucleotides: TGTGCCAGCAGGACAGGTACAGATACGCAGTATTTT. Amino acids: CASRTGTDTQYF.

This clone was seen only once. CDR3 sequence: CASSQDSSGRGYNEQFF. In DNA form, the CDR3 reads TGCGCCAGCAGCCAAGATAGTTCCGGGAGGGGGTACAATGAGCAGTTCTTC. V and J are TRBV4-3 and TRBJ2-1, with 8 bases fitting TRBD2. Germline V lookup: CDR1 LGHNA, CDR2 YSLEER. Trimming cost V 0 bases and J 4 bases; bases outside gene matches: 8. The CDR3 has 17 amino acids.

The J gene is TRBJ2-5, the V gene TRBV15; 8 nucleotides align to TRBD1. CDR1 and CDR2 (germline): LNHNV, YYDKDF (reference sequence). Germline trimming cut 5 bases from V and 5 bases from J; bases unmatched to any gene: 10. CDR3 length equals 15 residues. The CDR3 here is CATSAVQGVRETQYF. The DNA of the CDR3 is TGTGCCACCAGCGCCGTACAGGGGGTTCGGGAGACCCAGTACTTC. The full variable domain, completed using reference TRBV15 and TRBJ2-5, is DAMVIQNPRYQVTQFGKPVTLSCSQTLNHNVMYWYQQKSSQAPKLLFHYYDKDFNNEADTPDNFQSRRPNTSFCFLDIRSPGLGDTAMYLCATSAVQGVRETQYFGPGTRLLVL.

This chain joins TRBV6-1 and TRBJ2-5, with 9 bases lining up with TRBD2. The CDR3 extends over 15 amino acids. J was trimmed by 5 bases and V by 1 base; bases with no gene match: 5. Germline loops: CDR1 MNHNS, CDR2 SASEGT. The CDR3 nucleotides are TGTGCCAGCAGTGAAGTCTCGCTAGCGGGGGAGACCCAGTACTTC. Translating gives CASSEVSLAGETQYF.

The chain uses TRBV28 and TRBJ2-1; 7 positions agree with TRBD2. This CDR3 is built from 15 residues. Germline CDR1 is MDHEN and CDR2 is SYDVKM. The V gene end was trimmed by 7 bases and the J gene end by 6 bases; junction bases not matched to a gene: 12. The CDR3 bases are TGTGCCAGCACCATTGGGGCTAGCGGCCCCAATGAGCAGTTCTTC. Its translation: CASTIGASGPNEQFF.

Concerning this clone: Relative to the germline gene, one junction end is altered; a read error may explain this. The chain joins TRBV11-2 to TRBJ2-7; the D gene is possibly TRBD2 (5 bases). The CDR3 covers 12 residues. The germline V gene has CDR1 SGHAT and CDR2 FQNNGV. CDR3 loop: CASSASYGTMWF. CDR3 in DNA: TGTGCCAGCAGCGCTAGCTATGGCACCATGTGGTTC.

The chain links TRBV3-1 (or the pseudogene TRBV3-2) to TRBJ1-5; no firm D call. The CDR3 runs 16 residues. Germline assignment: CDR1 LGHDT and CDR2 YNNKEL (reference sequence). V shed 1 base and J shed 3 bases, with 13 bases lying between them. In DNA, the CDR3 is TGTGCCAGCAGCCAAGGTACCGGGAAGGACAATCAGCCCCAGCATTTT. Amino acids: CASSQGTGKDNQPQHF.

This clone was found once. V and J are TRBV14 and TRBJ2-1; D might be TRBD2 (5 bases). This CDR3 comprises 14 residues. Germline V lookup: CDR1 SGHDN, CDR2 FVKESK. The germline V and J ends were trimmed by 0 bases and 6 bases, with 9 bases remaining between them. The CDR3 DNA is TGTGCCAGCAGCCAAGATCTCCTAGCCAATGAGCAGTTCTTC. Translating it yields CASSQDLLANEQFF.

The gene calls are TRBV6-1 and TRBJ2-3, with TRBD2 matching over 12 bases. This CDR3 is built from 15 residues. Germline V CDR1 and CDR2: MNHNS, SASEGT. The trim removed 0 bases at V and 10 bases at J, leaving 5 bases unmatched. The CDR3: CASSEASSGGVSQYF. CDR3 DNA: TGTGCCAGCAGTGAAGCGTCTAGCGGGGGGGTATCGCAGTATTTT.

The rearrangement uses TRBV19 and TRBJ2-5; the D gene is possibly TRBD1 (5 bases). The germline CDR1 and CDR2 sequences are LNHDA and SQIVND (reference sequence). The length of the CDR3 is 13 residues. Trimming pared 8 bases from V and 7 bases from J, leaving 17 bases between. Here the CDR3 reads CASGQSRQGTQYF. The CDR3 nucleotides are TGTGCCAGTGGGCAGTCTAGGCAGGGGACCCAGTACTTC.

This clone appeared once. V gene TRBV28 combines with J gene TRBJ2-2, with TRBD1 identical over 9 bases. This CDR3 has 16 amino acids. Germline V gene lookup returns CDR1 MDHEN and CDR2 SYDVKM. With V trimmed by 7 bases and J by 7 bases, 13 bases remained unmatched. CDR3 residues: CASKLGGQGFFGELFF. The CDR3, as DNA: TGTGCCAGCAAACTAGGGGGACAGGGATTTTTCGGGGAGCTGTTTTTT.

This chain connects TRBV19 to TRBJ2-3, with a tentative D call TRBD2 (7 bases). V lost 10 bases to trimming and J lost 2 bases, with 16 bases between them. The length of the CDR3 is 14 residues. Germline CDR1 LNHDA, CDR2 SQIVND (reference sequence). This CDR3 is CATKSGDTTDTQYF. The CDR3 nucleotides are TGTGCCACCAAAAGCGGGGACACCACAGATACGCAGTATTTT.

The rearrangement uses TRBV28 and TRBJ2-3; possibly TRBD2 for D (6 bases). CDR1 is MDHEN and CDR2 is SYDVKM in the germline V gene. The CDR3 is made up of 14 amino acids. V was trimmed by 6 bases and J by 5 bases, leaving 15 bases between them. The CDR3 sequence is CASSLGTVRDTQYF. DNA of the CDR3: TGTGCCAGCAGCCTCGGGACTGTGAGAGATACGCAGTATTTT.

V is TRBV7-9 and J is TRBJ1-1; D remains unclear. V dropped 0 bases and J dropped 1 base, with 3 bases sitting between them. This CDR3 has 13 residues. CDR1 is SEHNR and CDR2 is FQNEAQ in the germline V gene (reference sequence). CDR3 in DNA: TGTGCCAGCAGCTTAGCCCAGAACACTGAAGCTTTCTTT. Its protein product is CASSLAQNTEAFF.

This chain joins TRBV18 and TRBJ1-6; D unclear. The CDR3 is 17 amino acids. The V gene lost 2 bases and the J gene lost 2 bases, with 13 bases spanning the gap. Per the germline V gene, CDR1 is KGHSH and CDR2 is LQKENI. The CDR3 nucleotides read TGTGCCAGCTCACCAGGGAGGCCGTCCCCCTATAATTCACCCCTCCACTTT. Translating gives CASSPGRPSPYNSPLHF.

Comments on this clone: Other DNA sequences in the same sample also yield this CDR3. The chain employs TRBV5-4 and TRBJ2-5, with a weak D call TRBD1 (6 bases). CDR3 length equals 14 residues. From germline, CDR1 is SGHNT and CDR2 YYREEE (reference sequence). V was cut by 4 bases and J by 2 bases, with 12 bases left in between. The CDR3 DNA reads TGTGCCAGCAGCCCGGACAGAACTCAAGAGACCCAGTACTTC. This encodes CASSPDRTQETQYF. The complete variable domain, with remaining parts taken from reference TRBV5-4 and TRBJ2-5, reads ETGVTQSPTHLIKTRGQQVTLRCSSQSGHNTVSWYQQALGQGPQFIFQYYREEENGRGNFPPRFSGLQFPNYSSELNVNALELDDSALYLCASSPDRTQETQYFGPGTRLLVL.

This chain uses TRBV6-5 with TRBJ1-5; 10 bases fit TRBD1. CDR1 and CDR2 (germline): MNHEY, SVGAGI. The CDR3 sequence is 13 residues long. The trim removed 7 bases at V and 6 bases at J, leaving 3 bases unmatched. The CDR3 DNA reads TGTGCCAGCATGGGGACAGGGGCTCAGCCCCAGCATTTT. Protein: CASMGTGAQPQHF.

The V gene is TRBV27, the J gene TRBJ2-3, with TRBD2 identical over 9 bases. The CDR3 spans 15 residues. Germline-derived CDR1 and CDR2 are MNHEY and SMNVEV (reference sequence). J was trimmed by 0 bases and V by 3 bases; bases with no gene match: 1. The CDR3 sequence is CASSFLAGSTDTQYF. The DNA for the CDR3 is TGTGCCAGCAGTTTCCTAGCGGGGAGCACAGATACGCAGTATTTT.

This clone was counted once. The chain joins TRBV4-1 to TRBJ1-3, with D unresolved. Looked up from germline, CDR1 is MGHRA and CDR2 is YSYEKL. Trimming removed 5 bases at V and 0 bases at J, with 11 bases between. This CDR3 has 15 amino acids. The CDR3 DNA reads TGCGCCAGCAGCGTAGTCGGTATCTCTGGAAACACCATATATTTT. It is translated as CASSVVGISGNTIYF.